This T cell receptor (beta chain) was sequenced in a study of T cell changes during pregnancy in multiple sclerosis. CDR1 and CDR2 (germline): LNHDA, SQIVND (reference sequence). This CDR3 has 16 amino acids. J was trimmed by 2 bases and V by 3 bases; bases with no gene match: 8. Libraries were prepared by immunoSEQ multiplex PCR; TCRdb keeps only in-frame clonotypes and omits some of them. The table has approximately 60,000 clones, 90% to 95% seen once. The source was CD8+ T cells from peripheral blood mononuclear cells, collected in the third trimester of pregnancy. The chain uses TRBV19 and TRBJ2-7; 9 positions match TRBD2. The sequence came from a female donor with multiple sclerosis, enrolled in a pregnancy study. This CDR3 is CASSIAPAGGPYEQYF. CDR3 nucleotides: TGTGCCAGTAGTATCGCTCCAGCGGGAGGTCCCTACGAGCAGTACTTC.